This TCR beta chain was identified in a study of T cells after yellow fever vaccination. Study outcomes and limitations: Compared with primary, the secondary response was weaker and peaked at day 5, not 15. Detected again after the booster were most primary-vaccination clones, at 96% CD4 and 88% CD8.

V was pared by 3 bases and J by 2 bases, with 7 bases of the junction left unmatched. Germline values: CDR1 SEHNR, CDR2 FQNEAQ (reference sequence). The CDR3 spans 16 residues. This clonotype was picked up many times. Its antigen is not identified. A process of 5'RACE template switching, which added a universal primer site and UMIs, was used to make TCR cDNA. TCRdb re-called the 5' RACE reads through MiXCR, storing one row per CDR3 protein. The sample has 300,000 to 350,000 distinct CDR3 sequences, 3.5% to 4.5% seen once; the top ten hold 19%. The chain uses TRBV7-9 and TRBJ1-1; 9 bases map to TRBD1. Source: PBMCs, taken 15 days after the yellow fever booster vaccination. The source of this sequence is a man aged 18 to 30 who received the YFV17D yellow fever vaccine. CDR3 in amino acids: CASSFRTGVANTEAFF. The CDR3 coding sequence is TGTGCCAGCAGCTTCCGGACAGGGGTGGCAAACACTGAAGCTTTCTTT.